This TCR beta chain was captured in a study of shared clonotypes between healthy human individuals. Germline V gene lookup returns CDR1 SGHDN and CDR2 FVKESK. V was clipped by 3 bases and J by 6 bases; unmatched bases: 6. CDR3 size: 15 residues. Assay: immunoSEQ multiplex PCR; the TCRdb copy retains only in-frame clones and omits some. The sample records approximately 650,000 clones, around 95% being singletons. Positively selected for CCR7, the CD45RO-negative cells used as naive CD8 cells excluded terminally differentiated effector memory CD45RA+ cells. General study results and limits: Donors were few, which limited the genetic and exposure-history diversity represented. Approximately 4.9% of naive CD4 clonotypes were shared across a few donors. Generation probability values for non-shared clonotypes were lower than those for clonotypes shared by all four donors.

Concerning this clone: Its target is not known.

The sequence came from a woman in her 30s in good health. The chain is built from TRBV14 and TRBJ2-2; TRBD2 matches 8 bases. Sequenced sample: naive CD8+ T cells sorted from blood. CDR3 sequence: CASSQGLVIPGELFF. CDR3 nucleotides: TGTGCCAGCAGCCAGGGACTAGTCATTCCCGGGGAGCTGTTTTTT.